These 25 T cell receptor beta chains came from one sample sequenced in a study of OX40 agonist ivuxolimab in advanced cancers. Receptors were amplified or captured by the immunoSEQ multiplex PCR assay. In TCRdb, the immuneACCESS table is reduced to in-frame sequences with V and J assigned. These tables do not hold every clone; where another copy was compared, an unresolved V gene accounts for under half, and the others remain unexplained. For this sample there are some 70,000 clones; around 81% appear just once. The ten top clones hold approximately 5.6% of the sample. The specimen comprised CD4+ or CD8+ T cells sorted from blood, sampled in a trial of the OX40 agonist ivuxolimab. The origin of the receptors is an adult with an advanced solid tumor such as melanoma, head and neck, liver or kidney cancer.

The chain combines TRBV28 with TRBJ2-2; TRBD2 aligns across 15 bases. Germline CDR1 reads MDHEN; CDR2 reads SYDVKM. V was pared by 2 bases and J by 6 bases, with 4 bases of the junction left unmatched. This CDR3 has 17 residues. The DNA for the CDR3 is TGTGCCAGCAGTTTAGGACGGACTAGCGGGGGGGCCGGGGAGCTGTTTTTT. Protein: CASSLGRTSGGAGELFF.

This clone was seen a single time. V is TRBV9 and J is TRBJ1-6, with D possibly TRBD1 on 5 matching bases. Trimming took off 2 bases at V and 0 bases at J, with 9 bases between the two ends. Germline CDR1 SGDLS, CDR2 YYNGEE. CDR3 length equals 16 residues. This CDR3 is CASSVGGSSYNSPLHF. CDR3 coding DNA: TGTGCCAGCAGCGTCGGGGGGAGCTCCTATAATTCACCCCTCCACTTT.

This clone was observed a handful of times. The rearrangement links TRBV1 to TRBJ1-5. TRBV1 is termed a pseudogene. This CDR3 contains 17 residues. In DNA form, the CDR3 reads TGCACCAGCAGCCAGCACGCCCGAGGGGGGGTCAATCAGCCCCAGCATTTT. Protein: CTSSQHARGGVNQPQHF.

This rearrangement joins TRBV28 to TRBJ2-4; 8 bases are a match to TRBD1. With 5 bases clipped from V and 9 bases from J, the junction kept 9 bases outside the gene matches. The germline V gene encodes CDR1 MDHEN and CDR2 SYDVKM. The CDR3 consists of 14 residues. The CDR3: CASSRQGLGSIQYF. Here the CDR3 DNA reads TGTGCCAGCAGTCGACAGGGGCTCGGTAGCATTCAGTACTTC.

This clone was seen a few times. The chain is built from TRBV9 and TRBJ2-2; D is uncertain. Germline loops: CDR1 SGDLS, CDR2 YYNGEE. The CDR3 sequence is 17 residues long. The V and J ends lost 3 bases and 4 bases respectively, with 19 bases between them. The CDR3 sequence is CASSASDIYLSTGELFF. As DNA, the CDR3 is TGTGCCAGCAGCGCAAGCGACATATACCTCAGCACCGGGGAGCTGTTTTTT.

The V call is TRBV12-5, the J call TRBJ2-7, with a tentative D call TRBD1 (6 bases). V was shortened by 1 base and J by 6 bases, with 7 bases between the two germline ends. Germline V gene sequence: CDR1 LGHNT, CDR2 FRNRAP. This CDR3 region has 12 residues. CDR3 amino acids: CASGLGRGEQYF. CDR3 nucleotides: TGTGCTAGTGGTTTGGGCAGGGGCGAGCAGTACTTC.

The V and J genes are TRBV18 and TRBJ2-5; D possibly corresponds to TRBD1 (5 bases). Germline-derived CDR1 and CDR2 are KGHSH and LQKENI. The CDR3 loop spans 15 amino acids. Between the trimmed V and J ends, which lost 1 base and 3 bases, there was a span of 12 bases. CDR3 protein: CASSPRVGAEETQYF. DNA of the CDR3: TGTGCCAGCTCACCACGAGTAGGGGCGGAAGAGACCCAGTACTTC.

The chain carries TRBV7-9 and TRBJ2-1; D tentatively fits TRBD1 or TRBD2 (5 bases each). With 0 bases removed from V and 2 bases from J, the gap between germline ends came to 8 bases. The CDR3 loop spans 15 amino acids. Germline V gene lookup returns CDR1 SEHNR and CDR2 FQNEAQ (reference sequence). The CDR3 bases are TGTGCCAGCAGCTTAGCCGGGGCTACCTACAATGAGCAGTTCTTC. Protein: CASSLAGATYNEQFF.

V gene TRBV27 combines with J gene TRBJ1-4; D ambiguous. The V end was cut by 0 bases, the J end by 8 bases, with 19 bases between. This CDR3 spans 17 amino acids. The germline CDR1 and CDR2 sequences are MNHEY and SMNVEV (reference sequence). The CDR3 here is CASSLSYGSHNLEKLFF. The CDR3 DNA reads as TGTGCCAGCAGTTTATCCTACGGATCGCACAACCTCGAAAAACTGTTTTTT.

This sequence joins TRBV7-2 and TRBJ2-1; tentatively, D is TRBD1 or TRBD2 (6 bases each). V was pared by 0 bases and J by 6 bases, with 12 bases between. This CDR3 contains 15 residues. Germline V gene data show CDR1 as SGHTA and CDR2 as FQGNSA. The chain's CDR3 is CASSLAAGDFNEQFF. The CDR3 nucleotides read TGTGCCAGCAGCTTAGCGGCAGGGGACTTCAATGAGCAGTTCTTC.

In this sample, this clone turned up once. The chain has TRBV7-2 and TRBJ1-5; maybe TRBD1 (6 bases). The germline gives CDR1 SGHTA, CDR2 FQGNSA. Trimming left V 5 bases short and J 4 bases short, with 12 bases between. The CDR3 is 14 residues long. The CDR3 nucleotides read TGTGCCAGCAGCGTGGACAGTGTGAATCAGCCCCAGCATTTT. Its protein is CASSVDSVNQPQHF.

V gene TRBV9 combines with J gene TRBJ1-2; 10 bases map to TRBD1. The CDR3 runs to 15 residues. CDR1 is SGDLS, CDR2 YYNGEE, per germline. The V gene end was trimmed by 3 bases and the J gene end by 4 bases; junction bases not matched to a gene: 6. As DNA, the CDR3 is TGTGCCAGCAGCGCGGGGACAGGGGCGCTCTATGGCTACACCTTC. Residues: CASSAGTGALYGYTF.

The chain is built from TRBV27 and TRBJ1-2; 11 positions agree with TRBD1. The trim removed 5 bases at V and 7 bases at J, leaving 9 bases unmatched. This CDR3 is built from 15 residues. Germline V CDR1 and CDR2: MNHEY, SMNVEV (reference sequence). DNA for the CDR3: TGTGCCAGCAGTACCTTCCGGACAGGGGGCGTTGGCTACACCTTC. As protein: CASSTFRTGGVGYTF.

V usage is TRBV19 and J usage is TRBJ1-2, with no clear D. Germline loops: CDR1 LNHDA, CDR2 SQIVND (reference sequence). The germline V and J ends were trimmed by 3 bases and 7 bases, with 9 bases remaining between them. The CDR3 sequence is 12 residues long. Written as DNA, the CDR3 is TGTGCCAGTAGTATGGTGGTGGGTGGCTACACCTTC. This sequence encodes CASSMVVGGYTF.

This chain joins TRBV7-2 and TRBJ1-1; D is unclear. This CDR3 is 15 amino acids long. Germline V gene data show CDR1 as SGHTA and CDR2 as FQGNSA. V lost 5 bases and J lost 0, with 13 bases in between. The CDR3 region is CASSPVRVMNTEAFF. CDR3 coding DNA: TGTGCCAGCAGCCCAGTAAGGGTGATGAACACTGAAGCTTTCTTT.

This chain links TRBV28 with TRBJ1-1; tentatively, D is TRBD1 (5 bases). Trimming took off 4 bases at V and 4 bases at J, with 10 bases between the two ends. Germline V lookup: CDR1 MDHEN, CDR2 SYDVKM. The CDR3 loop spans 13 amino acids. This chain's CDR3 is CASSYGHTTEAFF. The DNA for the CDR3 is TGTGCCAGCAGTTACGGACACACCACTGAAGCTTTCTTT. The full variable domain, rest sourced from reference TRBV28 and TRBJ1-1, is DVKVTQSSRYLVKRTGEKVFLECVQDMDHENMFWYRQDPGLGLRLIYFSYDVKMKEKGDIPEGYSVSREKKERFSLILESASTNQTSMYLCASSYGHTTEAFFGQGTRLTVV.

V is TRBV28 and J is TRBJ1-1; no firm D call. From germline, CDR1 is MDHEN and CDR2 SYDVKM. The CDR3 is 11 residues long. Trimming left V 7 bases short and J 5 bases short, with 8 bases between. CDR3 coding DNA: TGTGCCAGCAAATTAAGGACTGAAGCTTTCTTT. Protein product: CASKLRTEAFF.

CDR3 amino acids: CASSFGGGEQFF. CDR3 nucleotide sequence: TGTGCCAGCAGCTTCGGCGGGGGTGAGCAGTTCTTC. This rearrangement joins TRBV11-3 to TRBJ2-1, with 7 nucleotides matching TRBD2. Germline loops: CDR1 SGHNT, CDR2 YENEEA. The V and J ends lost 3 bases and 9 bases, in that order; junction bases with no gene match: 2. This CDR3 is built from 12 residues.

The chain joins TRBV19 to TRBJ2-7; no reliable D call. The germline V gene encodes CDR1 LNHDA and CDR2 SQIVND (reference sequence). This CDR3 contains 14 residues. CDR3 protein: CASSTYFGPYGQYV. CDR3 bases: TGTGCCAGTAGTACTTACTTCGGCCCCTACGGGCAGTACGTC.

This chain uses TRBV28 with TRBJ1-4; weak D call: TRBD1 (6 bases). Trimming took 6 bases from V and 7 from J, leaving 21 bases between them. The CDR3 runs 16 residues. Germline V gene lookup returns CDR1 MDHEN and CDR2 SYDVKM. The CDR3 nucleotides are TGTGCCAGCAGGTCCGGGACACCAGATTTCGGTGAAAAACTGTTTTTT. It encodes CASRSGTPDFGEKLFF.

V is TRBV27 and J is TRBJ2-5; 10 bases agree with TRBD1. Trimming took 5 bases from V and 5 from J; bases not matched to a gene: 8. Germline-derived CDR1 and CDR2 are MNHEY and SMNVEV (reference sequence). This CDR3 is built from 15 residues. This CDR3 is CASSMTGGGGETQYF. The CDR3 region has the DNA TGTGCCAGCAGTATGACAGGGGGCGGCGGGGAGACCCAGTACTTC.

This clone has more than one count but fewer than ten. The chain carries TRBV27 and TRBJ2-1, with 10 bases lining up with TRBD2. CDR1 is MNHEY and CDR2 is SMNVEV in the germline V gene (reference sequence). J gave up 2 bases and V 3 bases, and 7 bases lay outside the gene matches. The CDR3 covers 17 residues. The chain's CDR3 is CASSFILAGVPYNEQFF. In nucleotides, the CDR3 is TGTGCCAGCAGTTTCATTCTAGCGGGAGTACCCTACAATGAGCAGTTCTTC.

CDR3 region: CSVERDREDYGYTF. The CDR3 region has the DNA TGCAGCGTTGAAAGGGACAGGGAAGACTATGGCTACACCTTC. This chain uses TRBV29-1 with TRBJ1-2, with 9 nucleotides matching TRBD1. CDR1 is SQVTM, CDR2 ANQGSEA, per germline. The CDR3 is 14 residues long. J gave up 3 bases and V 2 bases, and 4 bases lay outside the gene matches.

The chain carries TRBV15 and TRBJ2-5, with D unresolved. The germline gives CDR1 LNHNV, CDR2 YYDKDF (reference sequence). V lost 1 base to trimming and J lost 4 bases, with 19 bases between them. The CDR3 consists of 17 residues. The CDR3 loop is CATSRGPSALVGETQYF. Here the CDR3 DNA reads TGTGCCACCAGCAGAGGTCCCAGTGCGCTTGTAGGAGAGACCCAGTACTTC.

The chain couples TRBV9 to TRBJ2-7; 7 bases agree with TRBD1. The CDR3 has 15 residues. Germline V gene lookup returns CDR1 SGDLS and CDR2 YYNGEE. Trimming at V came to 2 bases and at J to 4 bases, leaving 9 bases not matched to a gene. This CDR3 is CASSVYEGALYEQYF. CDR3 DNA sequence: TGTGCCAGCAGCGTTTATGAGGGGGCTCTATACGAGCAGTACTTC.